Shown below are 14 T cell receptor beta chains from a single sample sequenced in a study of blood T cell repertoires in COVID-19. This table comes from immunoSEQ multiplex PCR, and its TCRdb copy is limited to in-frame clones, with some not included. The table lists around 120,000 clones, over 75% of them singletons. Sequenced: peripheral blood. The receptors stem from a man aged 50-59 years with acute or convalescent COVID-19.

The chain joins TRBV3-1 (or the pseudogene TRBV3-2) to TRBJ2-1; 10 bases line up with TRBD1. Looked up from germline, CDR1 is LGHDT and CDR2 is YNNKEL (reference sequence). The CDR3 contains 15 residues. Trimming at V came to 7 bases and at J to 8 bases, leaving 11 bases not matched to a gene. This chain's CDR3 is CASISRDRGGDEQFF. The CDR3 nucleotides are TGTGCCAGCATCTCCCGGGACAGGGGAGGGGATGAGCAGTTCTTC.

There are a few counts of this clone. The rearrangement uses TRBV5-4 and TRBJ2-7, with 11 bases lining up with TRBD1. The ends lost 4 bases at V and 2 bases at J; junction bases unmatched: 5. Germline V gene data show CDR1 as SGHNT and CDR2 as YYREEE (reference sequence). This CDR3 region has 15 residues. DNA of the CDR3: TGTGCCAGCAGCATTCCGGGACAGGGGGCCTACGAGCAGTACTTC. Protein: CASSIPGQGAYEQYF.

In nucleotides, the CDR3 is TGCGCCAGCAGCCCTACAGGGGGCGTTTCACCCCTCCACTTT. It encodes CASSPTGGVSPLHF. This sequence joins TRBV4-1 and TRBJ1-6, with TRBD1 identical over 9 bases. This CDR3 has 14 residues. Germline assignment: CDR1 MGHRA and CDR2 YSYEKL. Unmatched junction bases numbered 4, after V lost 4 bases and J lost 9 bases.

This chain connects TRBV13 to TRBJ2-5; 9 nucleotides align to TRBD2. V was pared by 4 bases and J by 0 bases, with 6 bases of the junction left unmatched. The CDR3 runs 16 residues. Germline lookup yields CDR1 PRHDT and CDR2 FYEKMQ (reference sequence). The CDR3 sequence: CASSSLLAGYQETQYF. CDR3 coding DNA: TGTGCCAGCAGCTCCTTGCTAGCGGGGTACCAAGAGACCCAGTACTTC.

The chain recombines TRBV15 with TRBJ2-5; D might be TRBD1 (7 bases). The germline gives CDR1 LNHNV, CDR2 YYDKDF (reference sequence). V shed 1 base and J shed 2 bases, with 14 bases lying between them. The CDR3 length is 16 residues. The CDR3: CATSRAAGGGQETQYF. The CDR3 coding sequence is TGTGCCACCAGCAGAGCTGCAGGGGGAGGTCAAGAGACCCAGTACTTC.

The chain employs TRBV19 and TRBJ1-3, with 9 bases aligning to TRBD1. The CDR3 length is 15 residues. The ends lost 4 bases at V and 1 base at J; junction bases unmatched: 2. Germline loops: CDR1 LNHDA, CDR2 SQIVND (reference sequence). This CDR3 is CASSTGTGSGNTIYF. The CDR3 bases are TGTGCCAGTAGTACCGGGACAGGGTCTGGAAACACCATATATTTT. The whole variable domain, filled in from reference TRBV19 and TRBJ1-3, reads DGGITQSPKYLFRKEGQNVTLSCEQNLNHDAMYWYRQDPGQGLRLIYYSQIVNDFQKGDIAEGYSVSREKKESFPLTVTSAQKNPTAFYLCASSTGTGSGNTIYFGEGSWLTVV.

CDR3 region: CASSPSGTRSYNEQFF. The DNA of the CDR3 is TGTGCCAGCAGCCCGTCGGGGACACGCTCCTACAATGAGCAGTTCTTC. The chain couples TRBV11-3 to TRBJ2-1; possibly TRBD1 for D (6 bases). Trimming shortened V by 5 bases and J by 0 bases, and 14 bases separated the two germline ends. Germline V CDR1 and CDR2: SGHNT, YENEEA. This CDR3 is 16 amino acids long.

This rearrangement joins TRBV19 to TRBJ2-5; the D gene is possibly TRBD1 (5 bases). The V end was cut by 3 bases, the J end by 4 bases, with 15 bases between. Looked up from germline, CDR1 is LNHDA and CDR2 is SQIVND (reference sequence). This CDR3 has 15 residues. This CDR3 is CASSISQGIGETQYF. In nucleotides, the CDR3 is TGTGCCAGTAGTATTAGCCAGGGCATTGGAGAGACCCAGTACTTC.

The rearrangement joins TRBV6-1 to TRBJ2-7; 9 bases fit TRBD1. Unmatched junction bases numbered 9, after V lost 5 bases and J lost 7 bases. The germline gives CDR1 MNHNS, CDR2 SASEGT. This CDR3 has 14 amino acids. CDR3 region: CASSNGYRGQEQYF. CDR3 bases: TGTGCCAGCAGTAATGGCTACAGGGGGCAGGAGCAGTACTTC.

This clone was observed a few times. The J gene is TRBJ1-1, the V gene TRBV4-2; 8 bases map to TRBD1. The J segment lost 10 bases and the V segment lost 0 bases, leaving 4 bases of the junction unmatched. Germline V gene sequence: CDR1 LGHNA, CDR2 YNFKEQ. The CDR3 runs to 13 residues. CDR3 protein: CASSQDLQGGAFF. CDR3 DNA sequence: TGTGCCAGCAGCCAAGACCTACAGGGGGGAGCTTTCTTT.

This clone was seen only a few times. The rearrangement links TRBV5-1 to TRBJ1-1; 9 nucleotides match TRBD1. V dropped 0 bases and J dropped 8; count of bases not matched to a gene: 8. CDR1 and CDR2 from the germline V gene are SGHRS and YFSETQ. The length of the CDR3 is 15 residues. CDR3 nucleotides: TGCGCCAGCAGCTTGGAGGGACAGGGAGGTCGCGAAGCTTTCTTT. Protein: CASSLEGQGGREAFF.

This chain links TRBV5-6 with TRBJ1-3, with TRBD1 matching over 7 bases. In germline, CDR1 is SGHDT, CDR2 YYEEEE. V was pared by 0 bases and J by 0 bases, with 3 bases of the junction left unmatched. This CDR3 spans 16 amino acids. The CDR3 region is CASSLVGQSSGNTIYF. The CDR3 DNA follows: TGTGCCAGCAGCTTGGTGGGACAGAGCTCTGGAAACACCATATATTTT. Together with reference TRBV5-6 and TRBJ1-3, the CDR3 gives the full variable domain: DAGVTQSPTHLIKTRGQQVTLRCSPKSGHDTVSWYQQALGQGPQFIFQYYEEEERQRGNFPDRFSGHQFPNYSSELNVNALLLGDSALYLCASSLVGQSSGNTIYFGEGSWLTVV.

V gene TRBV6-5 combines with J gene TRBJ1-6, with 8 bases that match TRBD1. The CDR3 has 15 amino acids. CDR1 is MNHEY, CDR2 SVGAGI, per germline. After removal of 5 bases from V and 4 bases from J, the junction contained 4 bases not matched to a gene. CDR3 residues: CASSQGALYNSPLHF. CDR3 DNA sequence: TGTGCCAGCAGTCAGGGGGCGCTTTATAATTCACCCCTCCACTTT.

The V gene is TRBV6-5, the J gene TRBJ1-1, with D possibly being TRBD1 (5 bases). CDR1 and CDR2 (germline): MNHEY, SVGAGI. This CDR3 has 11 amino acids. The V and J ends lost 5 bases and 7 bases respectively, with 8 bases between them. The CDR3 region is CASSRGSEAFF. CDR3 in DNA: TGTGCCAGCAGTAGGGGCAGTGAAGCTTTCTTT.